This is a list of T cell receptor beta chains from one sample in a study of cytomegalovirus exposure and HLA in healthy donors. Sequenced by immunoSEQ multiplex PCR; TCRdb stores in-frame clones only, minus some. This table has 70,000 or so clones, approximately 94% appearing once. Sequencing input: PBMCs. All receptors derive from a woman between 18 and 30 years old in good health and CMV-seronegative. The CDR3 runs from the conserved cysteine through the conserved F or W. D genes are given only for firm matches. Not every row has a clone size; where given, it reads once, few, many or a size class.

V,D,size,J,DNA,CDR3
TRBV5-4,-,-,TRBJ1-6,TGTGCCAGCAGCGGGACACCTGGGGTTTATAATTCACCCCTCCACTTT,CASSGTPGVYNSPLHF
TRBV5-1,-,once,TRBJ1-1,TGCGCCAGCAGCTTGGGCAATCAGGCTGAAGCTTTCTTT,CASSLGNQAEAFF
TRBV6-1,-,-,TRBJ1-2,TGTGCCAGCAGTGAACCCCGTCAGGGGCAATCGGGCTATGGCTACACCTTC,CASSEPRQGQSGYGYTF
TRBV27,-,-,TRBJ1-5,TGTGCCAGCAGTTTCGACGGACACCCGGATCAGCCCCAGCATTTT,CASSFDGHPDQPQHF
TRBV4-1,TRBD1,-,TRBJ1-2,TGCGCCAGCAGCCGACCGGGACAGAACTATGGCTACACCTTC,CASSRPGQNYGYTF
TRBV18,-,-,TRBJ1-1,TGTGCCAGCTCACTTGAGCGGAACACTGAAGCTTTCTTT,CASSLERNTEAFF
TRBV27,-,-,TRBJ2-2,TGTGCCAGCAGTCTATCACCAGGAATTACCGGGGAGCTGTTTTTT,CASSLSPGITGELFF
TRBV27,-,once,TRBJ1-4,TGTGCCAGCAGACAGGCAGGGATCGCTGAAAAACTGTTTTTT,CASRQAGIAEKLFF
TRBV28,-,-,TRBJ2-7,TGTGCCAGCAGACCTCCTGGACAGAACTACGAGCAGTACTTC,CASRPPGQNYEQYF
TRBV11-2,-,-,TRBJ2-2,TGTGCCAGCAGCTTAGATCCGTTACGAGTCACCGGGGAGCTGTTTTTT,CASSLDPLRVTGELFF
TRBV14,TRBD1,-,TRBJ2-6,TGTGCCAGCAGCCCAGGGACAGGGTATTCTGGGGCCAACGTCCTGACTTTC,CASSPGTGYSGANVLTF